This TCR beta chain was documented in a study of cytomegalovirus exposure and HLA in healthy donors. Study-level information: Approximately 85 million unique TCRs from HLA-typed donors were held in an early release of data.

Germline V gene sequence: CDR1 LGHNT, CDR2 FRNRAP. This CDR3 has 13 amino acids. Losses at the gene ends were 10 bases for V and 6 bases for J; bases not matched to a gene: 10. About this clone: What it binds is unknown.

Whole-study results and caveats: A cluster of highly shared sequence variants was likely a sequencing artifact. TCR beta V segments were, for the most part, productive about 87% or about 30% of the time in an earlier analysis. Later analysis demonstrated an association between a missense DCLRE1C variant and TCR beta V- and J-gene trimming.

The PCR used 60 Vbeta and 13 Jbeta primers. Libraries were prepared by immunoSEQ multiplex PCR; TCRdb keeps only in-frame clonotypes and omits some of them. The sample records approximately 120,000 clones, roughly four fifths being singletons. The chain employs TRBV12-5 and TRBJ2-7; 9 nucleotides agree with TRBD1. The material sequenced was PBMCs. This clonotype was obtained from a man aged 18 to 35 in good health and CMV-seronegative. This CDR3 is CATRRTGDGEQYF. The CDR3 region has the DNA TGTGCTACCCGAAGGACAGGGGACGGCGAGCAGTACTTC.